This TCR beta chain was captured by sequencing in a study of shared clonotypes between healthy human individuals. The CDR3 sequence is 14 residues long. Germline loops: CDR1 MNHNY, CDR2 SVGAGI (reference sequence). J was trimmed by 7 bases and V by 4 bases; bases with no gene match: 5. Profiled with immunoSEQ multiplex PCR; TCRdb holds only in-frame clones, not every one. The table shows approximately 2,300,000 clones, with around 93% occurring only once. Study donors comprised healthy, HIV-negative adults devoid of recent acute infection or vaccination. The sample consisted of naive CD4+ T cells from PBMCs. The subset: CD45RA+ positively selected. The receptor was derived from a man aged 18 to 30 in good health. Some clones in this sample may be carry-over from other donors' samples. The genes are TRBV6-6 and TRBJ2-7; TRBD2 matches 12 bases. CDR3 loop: CASSLTSGSREQYF. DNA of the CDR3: TGTGCCAGCAGTTTGACTAGCGGGAGTCGGGAGCAGTACTTC.